Listed below are T cell receptor beta chains from one sample, sequenced in a study of CD8 T cells in cerebrospinal fluid in Alzheimer's disease. Reprocessing the 10x single-cell sequencing reads, TCRdb reports a single entry for every CDR3 protein and omits DNA. Its listing shows 1,500 to 2,000 distinct CDR3 sequences. The sequenced material came from cerebrospinal fluid. The receptors originated from a human donor in good health. The CDR3 runs from the conserved cysteine through the conserved F or W. Not all rows give a size; the values are once, few, many and, for expanded clones, a class.

>TRBV18|medium-sized|TRBJ2-5
CASSPTSGGALQETQYF
>TRBV4-2|large|TRBJ2-2
CASSQEVQENTGELFF
>TRBV19|-|TRBJ2-3
CASSIGTSKSTDTQYF
>TRBV20-1|-|TRBJ2-5
CSASRFVETQYF
>TRBV4-2|medium-sized|TRBJ2-1
CASSQEWGSSYNEQFF
>TRBV6-5|medium-sized|TRBJ2-7
CASSNPGYPYEQYF
>TRBV2|medium-sized|TRBJ2-1
CASSEVAGTSSSYNEQFF
>TRBV6-1|medium-sized|TRBJ2-4
CASSLRGGSYKNIQYF
>TRBV6-5|medium-sized|TRBJ1-1
CASSYTSGQRNTEAFF
>TRBV6-2/TRBV6-3|medium-sized|TRBJ2-3
CASSFSSRGGSDTQYF
>TRBV30|medium-sized|TRBJ2-7
CAWSVKGDRQYF
>TRBV7-9|medium-sized|TRBJ2-5
CASSFSQETQYF
>TRBV6-2/TRBV6-3|medium-sized|TRBJ2-5
CASSLRTSGGASETQYF
>TRBV4-3|large|TRBJ2-1
CASSQDSGSEQFF
>TRBV21-1|-|TRBJ2-7
CASSKEEKRGETTYEQYF
>TRBV27|medium-sized|TRBJ2-1
CASSLSMLAGGTPYNEQFF
>TRBV14|large|TRBJ2-6
CASSTLPTGPGANVLTF
>TRBV4-3|large|TRBJ1-2
CASSQDQQSDGYTF
>TRBV6-2/TRBV6-3|large|TRBJ2-4
CASSSGTPGNIQYF
>TRBV5-1|medium-sized|TRBJ2-5
CASSLDAGDGKTQYF
>TRBV11-2|medium-sized|TRBJ1-5
CASSLGPTGVPQHF
>TRBV10-3|-|TRBJ2-2
CASGGLPGSCFF
>TRBV27|medium-sized|TRBJ1-1
CASSLSSGWSTEAFF
>TRBV6-2/TRBV6-3|-|TRBJ2-5
CASHRASQETQYF
>TRBV27|medium-sized|TRBJ2-2
CASSRGSGGAGGELFF
>TRBV9|medium-sized|TRBJ1-1
CASSVRAGDTEAFF